These 17 T cell receptor beta chains originate from one sample sequenced in a study of cytomegalovirus exposure and HLA in healthy donors. Use of 60 Vbeta and 13 Jbeta primers characterized the PCR. Repertoires were generated with immunoSEQ multiplex PCR, while TCRdb's copy carries only in-frame clones and drops some. The sample contains approximately 150,000 clones, approximately 84% of which appear only once. Input material: PBMCs. These receptors all come from a woman younger than 30 in good health and CMV-seronegative.

The sample holds one count of this clone. At one end the junction does not follow the germline gene, possibly because of a read error. The chain links TRBV10-3 to TRBJ2-7; D perhaps matches TRBD2 (6 bases). The CDR3 sequence is 14 residues long. Germline CDR1 and CDR2: ENHRY and SYGVKD. CDR3 in DNA: TGTGCCAGCAGTCTGGGGGGTATGGGAGCCGAGCAGTACTTC. It codes for CASSLGGMGAEQYF.

The rearrangement uses TRBV5-6 and TRBJ1-2; TRBD1 is a possible D gene (6 bases). CDR3 length: 14 residues. Germline lookup yields CDR1 SGHDT and CDR2 YYEEEE. Between the trimmed V and J ends, which lost 0 bases and 3 bases, there was a span of 9 bases. CDR3 sequence: CASSLDRVYYGYTF. Here the CDR3 DNA reads TGTGCCAGCAGCTTGGACAGGGTTTACTATGGCTACACCTTC.

This CDR3 reads CASSPQTVNTEAFF. The CDR3 nucleotides read TGTGCCAGCAGCCCGCAGACTGTGAACACTGAAGCTTTCTTT. The chain couples TRBV11-1 to TRBJ1-1, with D unresolved. Trimming left V 5 bases short and J 0 bases short, with 10 bases between. The CDR3 consists of 14 residues. Germline CDR1 reads SGHAT; CDR2 reads FQDESV (reference sequence).

This rearrangement joins TRBV19 to TRBJ1-1; D unresolved. The CDR3 totals 12 residues. Trimming cost V 7 bases and J 0 bases, with 6 bases left between them. The germline V gene encodes CDR1 LNHDA and CDR2 SQIVND (reference sequence). CDR3 sequence reads: CASMSVNTEAFF. The CDR3 DNA follows: TGTGCCAGTATGTCGGTGAACACTGAAGCTTTCTTT.

The chain recombines TRBV6-4 with TRBJ2-6; perhaps TRBD2 as D (6 bases). Germline lookup yields CDR1 MRHNA and CDR2 SNTAGT. Trimming shortened V by 4 bases and J by 2 bases, and 12 bases separated the two germline ends. The CDR3 has 16 residues. For the CDR3, the DNA is TGTGCCAGCAGTGCGTCGTGGGAGGCTGGGGCCAACGTCCTGACTTTC. Protein sequence: CASSASWEAGANVLTF.

This clone turned up a few times. The chain combines TRBV5-4 with TRBJ1-4; no definite D call. Germline lookup yields CDR1 SGHNT and CDR2 YYREEE (reference sequence). This CDR3 spans 14 amino acids. Between the trimmed V and J ends, which lost 2 bases and 4 bases, there was a span of 9 bases. CDR3 DNA: TGTGCCAGCAGCTTAGGAGCCGATAATGAAAAACTGTTTTTT. Its translation is CASSLGADNEKLFF.

The rearrangement uses TRBV7-2 and TRBJ2-1; TRBD2 matches at 8 bases. The length of the CDR3 is 12 residues. V was clipped by 2 bases and J by 9 bases; unmatched bases: 0. CDR1 is SGHTA, CDR2 FQGNSA, per germline. The CDR3 region has the DNA TGTGCCAGCAGCTTAAGCGGGGGTGAGCAGTTCTTC. Protein product: CASSLSGGEQFF.

The genes are TRBV30 and TRBJ2-5; 8 nucleotides match TRBD2. V was pared by 1 base and J by 5 bases, with 6 bases of the junction left unmatched. The V gene's germline CDR1 is GTSNPN and CDR2 SVGIG (reference sequence). The CDR3 runs to 14 residues. CDR3 nucleotides: TGTGCCTGGAGTGATTGGAGCGGGAGTGAGACCCAGTACTTC. Protein: CAWSDWSGSETQYF.

Concerning this clone: One end of the junction is discordant with germline, which a read error may explain. Distinct nucleotide sequences in the sample also encode this CDR3. The gene calls are TRBV5-1 and TRBJ1-2; 7 positions match TRBD1. The length of the CDR3 is 15 residues. Germline V gene lookup returns CDR1 SGHRS and CDR2 YFSETQ. CDR3 residues: CASSLEGAGGYGYTF. CDR3 nucleotides: TGCGCTAGCAGCTTAGAGGGGGCAGGGGGCTATGGCTACACCTTC.

The chain joins TRBV2 to TRBJ2-5; 14 bases line up with TRBD2. Germline values: CDR1 SNHLY, CDR2 FYNNEI. After removal of 9 bases from V and 5 bases from J, the junction contained 5 bases not matched to a gene. This CDR3 has 14 residues. CDR3 amino acids: CARGTSGSGETQYF. CDR3 sequence (DNA): TGTGCCAGGGGGACTAGCGGGAGTGGGGAGACCCAGTACTTC. The full variable domain, its missing parts supplied by reference TRBV2 and TRBJ2-5, is EPEVTQTPSHQVTQMGQEVILRCVPISNHLYFYWYRQILGQKVEFLVSFYNNEISEKSEIFDDQFSVERPDGSNFTLKIRSTKLEDSAMYFCARGTSGSGETQYFGPGTRLLVL.

The chain links TRBV27 to TRBJ2-1; 8 nucleotides align to TRBD1. Germline loops: CDR1 MNHEY, CDR2 SMNVEV (reference sequence). Trimming removed 5 bases from V and 4 bases from J; junction bases left unmatched: 10. The CDR3 loop spans 16 amino acids. The chain's CDR3 is CASSPSGQGGYNEQFF. The CDR3 DNA reads TGTGCCAGCAGTCCCTCAGGACAGGGTGGGTACAATGAGCAGTTCTTC.

The J gene is TRBJ2-5, the V gene TRBV5-1, with TRBD1 matching over 8 bases. Germline V gene sequence: CDR1 SGHRS, CDR2 YFSETQ. The CDR3 consists of 15 residues. The V segment lost 0 bases and the J segment 6 bases; nucleotides outside the gene matches: 7. CDR3 DNA: TGCGCCAGCAGCTTGGCGAAGACAGGGGAACAGACCCAGTACTTC. Its translation: CASSLAKTGEQTQYF.

The rearrangement links TRBV10-3 to TRBJ2-5, with D possibly being TRBD2 (6 bases). The germline CDR1 and CDR2 sequences are ENHRY and SYGVKD. With 0 bases removed from V and 5 bases from J, the gap between germline ends came to 13 bases. This CDR3 is built from 15 residues. CDR3 in amino acids: CAISESPEGRETQYF. The CDR3, as DNA: TGTGCCATCAGTGAGTCACCGGAGGGGAGGGAGACCCAGTACTTC.

This clone was recorded once. J is TRBJ1-2 and V is TRBV6-5; TRBD1 matches 7 bases. Germline V CDR1 and CDR2: MNHEY, SVGAGI. This CDR3 comprises 14 residues. Germline trimming cut 0 bases from V and 5 bases from J; bases unmatched to any gene: 3. The CDR3 reads CASSYSTGKYGYTF. Written as DNA, the CDR3 is TGTGCCAGCAGTTACTCGACAGGGAAGTATGGCTACACCTTC.

This clone showed up just once. This sequence joins TRBV5-4 and TRBJ2-1; D is undetermined. V lost 0 bases, J lost 9 bases, and 10 bases lay in between. The CDR3 has 13 residues. From germline, CDR1 is SGHNT and CDR2 YYREEE (reference sequence). The chain's CDR3 is CASSLAGSFEQFF. The CDR3 coding sequence is TGTGCCAGCAGCTTGGCCGGTTCTTTTGAGCAGTTCTTC.

V usage is TRBV11-2 and J usage is TRBJ2-7, with 9 bases matching TRBD2. The CDR3 contains 15 residues. Trimming at V came to 2 bases and at J to 3 bases, leaving 5 bases not matched to a gene. Germline loops: CDR1 SGHAT, CDR2 FQNNGV. The CDR3 DNA reads as TGTGCCAGCAGCTTAACTAGCGGGCTAAGCTACGAGCAGTACTTC. It codes for CASSLTSGLSYEQYF.

The genes are TRBV2 and TRBJ1-5; D ambiguous. Trimming left V 1 base short and J 5 bases short, with 12 bases between. The CDR3 contains 15 residues. Germline V CDR1 and CDR2: SNHLY, FYNNEI. The CDR3 reads CASSEVQISYQPQHF. The CDR3 DNA follows: TGTGCCAGCAGTGAAGTACAGATATCATATCAGCCCCAGCATTTT.